The clone carrying this TCR beta chain was detected once. Its cognate antigen is unknown. Sequenced by immunoSEQ multiplex PCR; TCRdb stores in-frame clones only, minus some. The table has some 91,000 clones, roughly 88% seen once. This entry comes from a study of identifying expanded T cells in peripheral blood. Findings and caveats of the study: Differentially abundant clones: roughly 1.2 between replicates, approximately 16 at around 2 weeks, more than 18 at four. Clone count variance between approximately 2-week samples rose with total template count.

J gave up 1 base and V 1 base, and 4 bases lay outside the gene matches. The CDR3 totals 18 residues. Germline V CDR1 and CDR2: SGHTA, FQGTGA. J is TRBJ2-2 and V is TRBV7-3; 12 bases align to TRBD2. The clonotype was recovered from a person aged 18-70 years in good health. The sample taken for sequencing was blood. The CDR3 region has the DNA TGTGCCAGCAGCTTAAATCTAGCGGGAGGGAAGAACACCGGGGAGCTGTTTTTT. It codes for CASSLNLAGGKNTGELFF.